The 5 T cell receptor beta chains given below trace back to one sample, sequenced in a study of technical replicates of blood from several donors. Assay: immunoSEQ multiplex PCR; the TCRdb copy retains only in-frame clones and omits some. The data hold tens of thousands of clones, with 92% observed a single time. Sequencing was done on a sample of T cells isolated from PBMCs. These receptors were collected from a human donor in good health.

This rearrangement joins TRBV5-6 to TRBJ2-7; D might be TRBD1 (6 bases). The CDR3 length is 14 residues. V was pared by 4 bases and J by 2 bases, with 13 bases between. Germline CDR1 SGHDT, CDR2 YYEEEE. The CDR3 spells CASSHLDRPYEQYF. The CDR3 bases are TGTGCCAGCAGCCACCTAGACAGGCCCTACGAGCAGTACTTC.

This CDR3 is CASSQGTIHEQYF. The CDR3 bases are TGTGCCAGCAGTCAGGGGACGATCCACGAGCAGTACTTC. The chain combines TRBV6-5 with TRBJ2-7, with D possibly TRBD1 on 6 matching bases. The CDR3 length is 13 residues. The V and J ends lost 5 bases and 5 bases respectively, with 13 bases between them. Per the germline V gene, CDR1 is MNHEY and CDR2 is SVGAGI.

The genes are TRBV2 and TRBJ2-3; perhaps TRBD2 as D (6 bases). CDR1 and CDR2 from the germline V gene are SNHLY and FYNNEI. V lost 6 bases and J 1 base, leaving 14 bases between the germline ends. This CDR3 contains 15 residues. CDR3 bases: TGTGCCAGCAGAGGGAGCGGGCCCCGCACAGATACGCAGTATTTT. Translation gives CASRGSGPRTDTQYF. The variable domain in full, completed from reference TRBV2 and TRBJ2-3, reads EPEVTQTPSHQVTQMGQEVILRCVPISNHLYFYWYRQILGQKVEFLVSFYNNEISEKSEIFDDQFSVERPDGSNFTLKIRSTKLEDSAMYFCASRGSGPRTDTQYFGPGTRLTVL.

The chain couples TRBV5-4 to TRBJ1-4; D gene unclear. CDR1 and CDR2 (germline): SGHNT, YYREEE (reference sequence). The CDR3 is 14 amino acids. Trimming cost V 3 bases and J 5 bases, with 11 bases left between them. The CDR3 loop reads CASSSWRENEKLFF. CDR3 sequence (DNA): TGTGCCAGCAGCTCCTGGAGGGAAAATGAAAAACTGTTTTTT.

This rearrangement joins TRBV7-9 to TRBJ1-6, with 11 bases matching TRBD1. Germline V CDR1 and CDR2: SEHNR, FQNEAQ (reference sequence). Losses at the gene ends were 5 bases for V and 7 bases for J; bases not matched to a gene: 4. There are 15 residues in the CDR3. CDR3 DNA: TGTGCCAGCAGCCGAGGACAGGGGGCAAATTCACCCCTCCACTTT. Residues: CASSRGQGANSPLHF. The full variable domain, completed using reference TRBV7-9 and TRBJ1-6, is DTGVSQNPRHKITKRGQNVTFRCDPISEHNRLYWYRQTLGQGPEFLTYFQNEAQLEKSRLLSDRFSAERPKGSFSTLEIQRTEQGDSAMYLCASSRGQGANSPLHFGNGTRLTVT.